These T cell receptor beta chains were read from a single sample in a study of blood T cells in healthy people across ages. A single record per CDR3 protein comes from TCRdb applying MiXCR to the 5' RACE reads. The profile shows 1.5 million or so distinct CDR3 sequences, approximately 40% of them singletons. Sequenced material: blood. These receptors all come from a woman aged 18-35 years in good health. Each CDR3 is given with its conserved first and last residue. A D gene is named only where the DNA matches it firmly. Not every row has a clone size; where given, it reads once, few, many or a size class.

NA | NA | TRBJ1-1 | TRBV9 | CASSATATNTEAFF | TGTGCCAGCAGCGCGACAGCCACAAACACTGAAGCTTTCTTT
TRBD2 | NA | TRBJ2-1 | TRBV6-1 | CASRRTSGNSYEQFF | TGTGCCAGCAGGAGGACTAGCGGGAATAGCTATGAGCAGTTCTTC
TRBD2 | NA | TRBJ2-7 | TRBV20-1 | CSARDLAGMNEQYF | TGCAGTGCTAGAGATCTAGCGGGGATGAACGAGCAGTACTTC
TRBD2 | NA | TRBJ2-1 | TRBV12-3/TRBV12-4 | CASSAPSGGLNEQFF | TGTGCCAGCAGTGCCCCTAGCGGGGGCTTGAATGAGCAGTTCTTC
TRBD2 | NA | TRBJ2-3 | TRBV9 | CASSGLAITDTQYF | TGTGCCAGCAGCGGACTAGCGATCACAGATACGCAGTATTTT
NA | few | TRBJ1-6 | TRBV4-2 | CASSQDWRGNSPLHF | TGTGCCAGCAGCCAAGATTGGCGGGGGAACTCACCCCTCCACTTT
TRBD1 | few | TRBJ2-7 | TRBV2 | CASTEGTGGVLYEQYF | TGTGCCAGTACGGAGGGGACAGGGGGCGTTCTGTACGAGCAGTACTTC
TRBD2 | NA | TRBJ2-7 | TRBV7-9 | CASSLAVWVAGVPYAQYF | TGTGCCAGCAGCTTAGCCGTGTGGGTAGCGGGAGTCCCCTACGCGCAGTACTTC
TRBD2 | NA | TRBJ2-7 | TRBV29-1 | CSVGGDSRTSGGSYEQYF | TGCAGCGTTGGTGGGGACAGCCGGACTAGCGGGGGGTCCTACGAGCAGTACTTC
NA | NA | TRBJ1-2 | TRBV21-1 | CASSTLKTGDYGYTF | TGTGCCAGCAGCACATTGAAGACAGGGGACTATGGCTACACCTTC
NA | few | TRBJ2-1 | TRBV20-1 | CSASLVEGGAGDEQFF | TGCAGTGCTAGCCTGGTTGAAGGGGGGGCCGGCGATGAGCAGTTCTTC
TRBD1 | once | TRBJ2-5 | TRBV7-6 | CASSSVPRGRHNEQYF | TGTGCCAGCAGCTCGGTACCTAGGGGGCGGCACAATGAGCAGTACTTC
NA | few | TRBJ2-7 | TRBV20-1 | CSHTGSTYEQYF | TGCAGTCATACGGGGTCGACCTACGAGCAGTACTTC
TRBD2 | NA | TRBJ2-7 | TRBV27 | CASSWGGGITYEQYF | TGTGCCAGCAGTTGGGGCGGGGGGATAACCTACGAGCAGTACTTC
NA | few | TRBJ2-7 | TRBV4-1 | CASSHREISYEQYF | TGCGCCAGCAGCCACAGAGAAATCTCCTACGAGCAGTACTTC
TRBD1 | NA | TRBJ1-6 | TRBV6-5 | CASSYAVDRVRPPLHF | TGTGCCAGCAGTTATGCCGTAGACAGGGTCAGACCACCCCTCCACTTT
NA | NA | TRBJ2-3 | TRBV6-1 | CASIHTGHRVSGYF | TGTGCCAGCATCCATACGGGCCATAGGGTCTCGGGGTATTTT
TRBD2 | many | TRBJ2-3 | TRBV29-1 | CSVEGLANTDTQYF | TGCAGCGTTGAAGGACTAGCGAACACAGATACGCAGTATTTT
TRBD1 | NA | TRBJ1-5 | TRBV12-3/TRBV12-4 | CASSTTITGGGQPQHF | TGTGCCAGCAGTACGACCATTACAGGGGGCGGTCAGCCCCAGCATTTT
NA | few | TRBJ2-1 | TRBV12-3/TRBV12-4 | CASSLKGGMEQFF | TGTGCCAGCAGTTTAAAGGGAGGCATGGAGCAGTTCTTC
NA | few | TRBJ2-4 | TRBV6-1 | CASSEGLYF | TGTGCCAGCAGTGAAGGGTTGTACTTC
NA | few | TRBJ1-2 | TRBV6-5 | CASSYVPGGANYGYTF | TGTGCCAGCAGTTACGTTCCGGGGGGAGCGAACTATGGCTACACCTTC
TRBD2 | NA | TRBJ2-3 | TRBV10-3 | CVALAGPSTDTQYF | TGTGTCGCCTTAGCGGGACCTAGCACAGATACGCAGTATTTT
NA | NA | TRBJ1-5 | TRBV12-3/TRBV12-4 | CASSLPHGPPSGQPQHF | TGTGCCAGCAGTTTACCACACGGACCCCCCAGTGGTCAGCCCCAGCATTTT
TRBD1 | NA | TRBJ2-5 | TRBV7-8 | CASSLGQGEGAETQYF | TGTGCCAGCAGCTTAGGACAGGGAGAGGGGGCGGAGACCCAGTACTTC
NA | NA | TRBJ1-2 | TRBV19 | CASTFRTVIDYGYTF | TGTGCCAGTACGTTCCGGACAGTCATAGACTATGGCTACACCTTC
TRBD2 | NA | TRBJ2-3 | TRBV28 | CASTSLAGRADTQYF | TGTGCCAGCACCTCTTTAGCGGGGAGGGCAGATACGCAGTATTTT
NA | few | TRBJ2-7 | TRBV28 | CASSWSGSTYEQYF | TGTGCCAGCAGTTGGAGCGGTTCGACCTACGAGCAGTACTTC
NA | few | TRBJ2-3 | TRBV29-1 | CSVLVAADAQYF | TGCAGCGTGCTAGTAGCGGCTGACGCGCAGTATTTT